A single sample is the source of the 9 T cell receptor beta chains below, sequenced in a study of spatial heterogeneity in lung cancer. TCRdb passed the 5' RACE reads through MiXCR, listing each CDR3 protein once. The sample holds under 150,000 distinct CDR3 sequences, more than 10% seen once. As for time point: blood at routine non-recurrence follow-up after resection. Researchers sequenced whole RNA taken from tumor, nontumor lung or frozen PBMC without sorting. The starting material was PBMCs, obtained at follow-up. These receptors originate from a male donor with early-stage non-small cell lung cancer.

Ten or more counts support this clonotype. This rearrangement joins TRBV7-9 to TRBJ2-5; D possibly corresponds to TRBD2 (7 bases). Trimming stripped 8 bases from V and 5 bases from J, with 15 bases between. CDR3 size: 13 residues. Germline CDR1 and CDR2: SEHNR and FQNEAQ (reference sequence). The CDR3 reads CASVRGAVETQYF. In DNA form, the CDR3 reads TGTGCCAGCGTTCGGGGGGCGGTGGAGACCCAGTACTTC.

The chain carries TRBV5-1 and TRBJ1-1, with 7 bases aligning to TRBD1. CDR3 length: 15 residues. The V and J ends lost 3 bases and 1 base, in that order; junction bases with no gene match: 6. In germline, CDR1 is SGHRS, CDR2 YFSETQ. CDR3 sequence reads: CASSSRQGPNTEAFF. In DNA form, the CDR3 reads TGCGCCAGCAGCTCTCGACAGGGCCCGAACACTGAAGCTTTCTTT.

CDR3 DNA sequence: TGCGCCAGCAGTGATCCAGGTCTAGTAGCGGGGGAGCTGTTTTTT. Translating it yields CASSDPGLVAGELFF. V gene TRBV10-1 combines with J gene TRBJ2-2, with a tentative D call TRBD2 (5 bases). The germline V gene encodes CDR1 WNHNN and CDR2 SYGVQD (reference sequence). This CDR3 is 15 amino acids long. V lost 3 bases and J lost 8, with 16 bases in between.

The CDR3 nucleotides are TGTGCCAGCAATCTCCGGGACAGAAGTTATCAGCCCCAGCATTTT. This gives the protein CASNLRDRSYQPQHF. This chain links TRBV6-1 with TRBJ1-5; 7 nucleotides match TRBD1. The CDR3 length is 15 residues. V lost 7 bases, J lost 5 bases, and 11 bases stayed unmatched. Per the germline V gene, CDR1 is MNHNS and CDR2 is SASEGT.

This clonotype was observed at least ten times. The rearrangement uses TRBV11-2 and TRBJ1-5; 7 nucleotides align to TRBD1. The CDR3 extends over 16 amino acids. Germline V gives CDR1 SGHAT, CDR2 FQNNGV. J was trimmed by 4 bases and V by 5 bases; bases with no gene match: 11. The CDR3 DNA sequence: TGTGCCAGCAGCCGGACAGGAGGAAGCCTTAATCAGCCCCAGCATTTT. This encodes CASSRTGGSLNQPQHF.

This clonotype was observed many times. V and J are TRBV2 and TRBJ2-3; TRBD2 aligns across 8 bases. The CDR3 consists of 14 residues. CDR1 and CDR2 (germline): SNHLY, FYNNEI. Unmatched junction bases numbered 3, after V lost 7 bases and J lost 0 bases. CDR3 nucleotide sequence: TGTGCCAGCAACCAGCGGGGGAGCACAGATACGCAGTATTTT. This translates into CASNQRGSTDTQYF.

This clonotype was observed a handful of times. The chain uses TRBV6-5 and TRBJ1-2; D is unresolved. The CDR3 is 15 residues long. The V end lost 3 bases, the J end lost 0 bases, and 11 bases lay between the germline ends. CDR1 MNHEY and CDR2 SVGAGI come from the germline V gene. CDR3 protein: CASSYLRISNYGYTF. DNA of the CDR3: TGTGCCAGCAGTTATCTCAGGATCTCTAACTATGGCTACACCTTC.

The chain employs TRBV4-1 and TRBJ1-3; D is unclear. Trimming took 3 bases from V and 2 from J, leaving 14 bases between them. Germline V gives CDR1 MGHRA, CDR2 YSYEKL. CDR3 length: 16 residues. CDR3 sequence reads: CASSQPLTNPGNTIYF. In DNA, the CDR3 is TGCGCCAGCAGCCAGCCGCTGACAAACCCTGGAAACACCATATATTTT.

The table lists this clonotype with a few counts. The genes are TRBV6-2 or TRBV6-3 and TRBJ2-5; TRBD2 might be the D (7 bases). V shed 3 bases and J shed 5 bases, with 19 bases lying between them. The CDR3 runs 16 residues. Germline V lookup: CDR1 MNHEY, CDR2 SVGEGT. CDR3 nucleotide sequence: TGTGCCAGCAGTTATGACCCCTGGGGGGGCCTGGAGACCCAGTACTTC. It codes for CASSYDPWGGLETQYF.